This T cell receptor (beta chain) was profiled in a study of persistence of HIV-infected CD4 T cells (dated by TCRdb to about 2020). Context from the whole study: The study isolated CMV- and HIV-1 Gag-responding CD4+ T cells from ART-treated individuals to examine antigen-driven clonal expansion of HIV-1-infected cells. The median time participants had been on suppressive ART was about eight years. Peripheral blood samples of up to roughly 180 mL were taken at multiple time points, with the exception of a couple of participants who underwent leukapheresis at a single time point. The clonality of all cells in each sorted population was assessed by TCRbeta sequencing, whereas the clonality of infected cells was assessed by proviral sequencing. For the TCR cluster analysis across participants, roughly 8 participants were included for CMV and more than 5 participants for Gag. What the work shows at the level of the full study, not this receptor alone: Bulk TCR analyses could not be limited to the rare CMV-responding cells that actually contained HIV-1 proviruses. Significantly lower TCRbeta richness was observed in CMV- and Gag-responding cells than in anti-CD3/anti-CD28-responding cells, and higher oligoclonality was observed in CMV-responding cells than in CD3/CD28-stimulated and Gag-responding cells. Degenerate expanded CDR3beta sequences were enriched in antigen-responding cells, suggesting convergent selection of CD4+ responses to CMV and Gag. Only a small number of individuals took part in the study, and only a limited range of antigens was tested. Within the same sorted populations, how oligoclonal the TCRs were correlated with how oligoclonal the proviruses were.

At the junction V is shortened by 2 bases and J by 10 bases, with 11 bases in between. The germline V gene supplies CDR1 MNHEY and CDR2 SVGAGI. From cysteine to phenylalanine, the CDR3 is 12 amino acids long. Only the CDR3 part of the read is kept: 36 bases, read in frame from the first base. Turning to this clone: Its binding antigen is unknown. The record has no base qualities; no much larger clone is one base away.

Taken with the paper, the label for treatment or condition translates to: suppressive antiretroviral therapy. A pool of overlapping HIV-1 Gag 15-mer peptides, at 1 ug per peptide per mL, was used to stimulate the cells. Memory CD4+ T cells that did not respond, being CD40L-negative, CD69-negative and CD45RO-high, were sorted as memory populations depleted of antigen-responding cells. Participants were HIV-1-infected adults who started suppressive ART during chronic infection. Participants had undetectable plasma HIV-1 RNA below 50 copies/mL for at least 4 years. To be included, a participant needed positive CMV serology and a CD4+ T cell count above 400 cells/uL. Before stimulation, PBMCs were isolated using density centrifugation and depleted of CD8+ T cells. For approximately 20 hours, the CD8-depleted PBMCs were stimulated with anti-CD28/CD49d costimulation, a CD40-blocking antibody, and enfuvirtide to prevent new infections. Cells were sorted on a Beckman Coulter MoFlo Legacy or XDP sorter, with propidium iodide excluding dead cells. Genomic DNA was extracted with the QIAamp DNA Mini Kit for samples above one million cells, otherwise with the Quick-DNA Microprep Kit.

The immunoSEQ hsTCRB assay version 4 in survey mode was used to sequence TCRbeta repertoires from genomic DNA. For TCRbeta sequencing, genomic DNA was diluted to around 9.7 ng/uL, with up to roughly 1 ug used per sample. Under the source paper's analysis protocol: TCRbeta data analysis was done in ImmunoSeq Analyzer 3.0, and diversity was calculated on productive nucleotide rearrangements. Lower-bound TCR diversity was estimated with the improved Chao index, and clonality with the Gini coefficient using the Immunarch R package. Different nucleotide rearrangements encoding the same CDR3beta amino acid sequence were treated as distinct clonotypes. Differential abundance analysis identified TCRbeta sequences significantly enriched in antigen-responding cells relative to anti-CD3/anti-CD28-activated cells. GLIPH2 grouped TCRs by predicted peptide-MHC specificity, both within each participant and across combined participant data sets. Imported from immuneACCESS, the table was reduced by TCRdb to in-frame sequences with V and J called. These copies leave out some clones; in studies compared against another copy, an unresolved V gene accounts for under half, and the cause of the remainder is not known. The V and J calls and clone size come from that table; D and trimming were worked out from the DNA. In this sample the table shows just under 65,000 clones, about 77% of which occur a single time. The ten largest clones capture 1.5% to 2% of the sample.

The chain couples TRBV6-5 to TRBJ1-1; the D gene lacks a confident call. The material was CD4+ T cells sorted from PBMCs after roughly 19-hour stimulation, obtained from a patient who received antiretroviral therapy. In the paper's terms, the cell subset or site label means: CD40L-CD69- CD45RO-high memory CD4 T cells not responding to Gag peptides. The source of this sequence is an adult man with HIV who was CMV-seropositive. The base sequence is TGTGCCAGCAGTTACAGGGCCGAGGGAGCTTTCTTT. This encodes CASSYRAEGAFF.